This T cell receptor beta chain was identified in a study of cytomegalovirus exposure and HLA in healthy donors. A note on this clone: The antigen remains unidentified.

V shed 3 bases and J 6 bases; nucleotides not matched to a gene: 7. Germline loops: CDR1 GTSNPN, CDR2 SVGIG (reference sequence). The CDR3 covers 14 residues. PCR involved 60 Vbeta and 13 Jbeta primers. TCRdb keeps only in-frame clones here, not all; method: immunoSEQ multiplex PCR. There are about 70,000 clones in the sample, with around 2.4% held by the top ten. General study points: Evidence from a later analysis indicated that most CMV-associated TCR beta chains looked HLA-restricted. Most of the TCR beta V segments (in an earlier analysis) were productive either about 90% or about 30% of the time.

The origin of this receptor is a female donor in good health and CMV-seropositive. The gene calls are TRBV30 and TRBJ2-7; 11 nucleotides line up with TRBD2. Sequenced sample: PBMCs. CDR3 protein: CAWRTLAGVTEQYF. The CDR3 region has the DNA TGTGCCTGGAGAACACTAGCGGGAGTCACCGAGCAGTACTTC.